Below, one T cell receptor (beta chain) is given with its context. The target antigen is unknown. This specimen comes from a study of beta chain features in type 1 diabetes. The entirety of the isolated RNA underwent reverse transcription, so expressed TCRB transcripts were sequenced. Assay: immunoSEQ multiplex PCR; the TCRdb copy retains only in-frame clones and omits some. The sample shows 200,000 to 250,000 clones, around 68% of them seen only once. Broader study findings: With patients and controls alike, PCR might favor shorter templates to an equal degree.

The sequence was collected from a man aged 30 to 45 in good health. Material for sequencing was naive CD4+ T cells from blood.

The CDR3 sequence: CASSLSGQGNTEAFF. The CDR3 coding sequence is TGTGCCAGCAGCTTATCTGGACAGGGGAACACTGAAGCTTTCTTT. The V gene is TRBV7-9, the J gene TRBJ1-1, with 8 bases identical to TRBD1. The CDR3 loop spans 15 amino acids. Germline V gene data show CDR1 as SEHNR and CDR2 as FQNEAQ (reference sequence). Losses at the gene ends were 2 bases for V and 1 base for J; bases not matched to a gene: 3.